The rows below give T cell receptor beta chains drawn from one sample of a study of Graves' ophthalmopathy and Graves' hyperthyroidism. TCRdb reprocessed the multiplex PCR reads via MiXCR and lists one record per CDR3 protein. The sample has roughly 1.1 million distinct CDR3 sequences, roughly two fifths seen once. Sequencing was performed on peripheral blood or thyroid tissue (not recorded which). The origin of the receptors is an adult man with Graves' hyperthyroidism. Both conserved end residues are part of each CDR3. D genes are given only for firm matches. The size entry is marked missing in some rows and otherwise reads once, few, many or a size class.

cdr3_aa	cdr3_nt	j_call	d_call	v_call	clone_size
CASSQATAAGGQPQHF	TGTGCCAGCAGCCAGGCGACAGCGGCGGGCGGTCAGCCCCAGCATTTT	TRBJ1-5	.	TRBV6-6	.
CASSTGEAETQYF	TGTGCCAGTTCGACAGGGGAGGCGGAGACCCAGTACTTC	TRBJ2-5	TRBD1	TRBV19	many
CSADDSSSYEQYF	TGCAGTGCTGACGACAGTAGCTCCTACGAGCAGTACTTC	TRBJ2-7	.	TRBV20-1	many
CASRRAPSYGYTF	TGTGCCAGCAGGAGAGCCCCCTCCTATGGCTACACCTTC	TRBJ1-2	.	TRBV12-3/TRBV12-4	many
CASSQGIAGRETQYF	TGCGCCAGCAGCCAGGGCATAGCGGGACGAGAGACCCAGTACTTC	TRBJ2-5	TRBD2	TRBV4-3	.
CASSPVPAYEQYF	TGTGCCAGCTCCCCGGTTCCCGCCTACGAGCAGTACTTC	TRBJ2-7	.	TRBV25-1	once
CASSLAEGRVAYEQYF	TGTGCCAGCAGCTTAGCCGAGGGAAGGGTCGCCTACGAGCAGTACTTC	TRBJ2-7	.	TRBV7-2	many
CATSRVVDTQYF	TGTGCCACCAGCAGAGTTGTCGATACGCAGTATTTT	TRBJ2-3	.	TRBV15	many
CASSSYQTSSETQYF	TGCGCCAGCAGCTCCTACCAGACTAGTTCGGAGACCCAGTACTTC	TRBJ2-5	.	TRBV5-1	many
CSAREERESGELFF	TGCAGTGCTAGAGAAGAGCGGGAGTCCGGGGAGCTGTTTTTT	TRBJ2-2	TRBD2	TRBV20-1	few
CSVSGQGGGELFF	TGCAGCGTGTCGGGACAGGGAGGCGGGGAGCTGTTTTTT	TRBJ2-2	TRBD1	TRBV29-1	.
CSVGRSNTIYF	TGCAGCGTTGGCAGGTCGAACACCATATATTTT	TRBJ1-3	.	TRBV29-1	.
CASSPSGLETQYF	TGTGCCAGCAGCCCTTCGGGTTTGGAGACCCAGTACTTC	TRBJ2-5	.	TRBV9	many
CASSFLLAGRPGELFF	TGTGCCAGCAGTTTCCTACTAGCGGGGAGACCCGGGGAGCTGTTTTTT	TRBJ2-2	TRBD2	TRBV6-6	few
CASSSGYEQGNGYTF	TGCGCCAGCAGTTCGGGCTACGAGCAGGGGAATGGCTACACCTTC	TRBJ1-2	.	TRBV5-1	.
CASSQLLAHNSPLHF	TGTGCCAGCAGTCAACTCCTGGCGCACAATTCACCCCTCCACTTT	TRBJ1-6	.	TRBV9	few
CAVTEAFF	TGCGCCGTCACTGAAGCTTTCTTT	TRBJ1-1	.	TRBV10-2	.
CVSSLRMEKLFF	TGTGTCAGCAGTTTGAGGATGGAAAAACTGTTTTTT	TRBJ1-4	.	TRBV12-3/TRBV12-4	.